The 12 T cell receptor beta chains presented below share a single source sample, sequenced in a study of T-cell reconstitution after alpha-beta-depleted transplantation in children. Unique molecular identifiers were used to barcode this TCRbeta library. TCRdb re-derived calls from the PCR reads in MiXCR, one entry per CDR3 protein. This table has about 270,000 distinct CDR3 sequences, more than 8% appearing once. Here the sequenced sample was PBMCs from the stem cell graft donor, taken from the stem cell graft. All receptors come from a human donor who donated a stem cell graft to a child with SCID.

This clonotype showed up just a few times. The chain couples TRBV20-1 to TRBJ2-2; D gene ambiguous. V dropped 2 bases and J dropped 0 bases, with 7 bases sitting between them. This CDR3 region has 14 residues. Germline assignment: CDR1 DFQATT and CDR2 SNEGSKA (reference sequence). The CDR3 protein is CSARHITNTGELFF. CDR3 DNA: TGCAGTGCTAGACACATTACGAACACCGGGGAGCTGTTTTTT.

The table lists this clonotype with a few counts. The J gene is TRBJ2-1, the V gene TRBV20-1; TRBD1 aligns across 9 bases. Germline assignment: CDR1 DFQATT and CDR2 SNEGSKA (reference sequence). The V gene end was trimmed by 4 bases and the J gene end by 6 bases; junction bases not matched to a gene: 4. The CDR3 sequence is 13 residues long. This chain's CDR3 is CSAIRTGVNEQFF. The DNA for the CDR3 is TGCAGTGCTATTAGGACAGGGGTCAATGAGCAGTTCTTC.

This clonotype was observed a few times. The rearrangement links TRBV29-1 to TRBJ1-1; 10 nucleotides line up with TRBD1. CDR1 is SQVTM, CDR2 ANQGSEA, per germline. The V and J ends lost 4 bases and 6 bases, in that order; junction bases with no gene match: 8. The CDR3 has 14 amino acids. The DNA for the CDR3 is TGCAGCGTTGCCCGGGGGACAGGGGACCCTGAAGCTTTCTTT. Encoded protein: CSVARGTGDPEAFF.

V is TRBV6-5 and J is TRBJ2-7; the D gene could be TRBD1 or TRBD2 (5 bases each). The CDR3 is made up of 14 amino acids. CDR1 and CDR2 (germline): MNHEY, SVGAGI. Trimming cost V 8 bases and J 5 bases, with 19 bases left between them. The CDR3 sequence is CASCLLSRDHEQYF. Written as DNA, the CDR3 is TGTGCCAGCTGTTTACTATCCAGGGACCACGAGCAGTACTTC.

The V gene is TRBV3-1, the J gene TRBJ2-2; the match to TRBD2 covers 7 bases. The CDR3 is 13 residues long. Germline V gene lookup returns CDR1 LGHDT and CDR2 YNNKEL (reference sequence). V shed 7 bases, J shed 5 bases, and the junction held 4 bases outside the gene matches. The CDR3 loop reads CASTLAVTGELFF. In DNA, the CDR3 is TGTGCCAGCACGCTAGCGGTGACCGGGGAGCTGTTTTTT.

This clonotype was counted a few times. CDR3 amino acids: CSVRMGILRGTQYF. As DNA, the CDR3 is TGCAGCGTACGAATGGGGATACTACGGGGGACCCAGTACTTC. The chain uses TRBV29-1 and TRBJ2-5; the D gene is possibly TRBD2 (5 bases). The CDR3 spans 14 residues. V gave up 6 bases and J gave up 7 bases, with 21 bases separating them. Germline CDR1 and CDR2: SQVTM and ANQGSEA. Full variable domain (rest looked up from reference TRBV29-1 and TRBJ2-5): SAVISQKPSRDICQRGTSLTIQCQVDSQVTMMFWYRQQPGQSLTLIATANQGSEATYESGFVIDKFPISRPNLTFSTLTVSNMSPEDSSIYLCSVRMGILRGTQYFGPGTRLLVL.

Comment on this clonotype: A junction boundary mismatches the germline segment, possibly from a read error. The CDR3 loop is CASREQNSGELFF. The CDR3 coding sequence is TGTGCCAGCAGGGAACAGAACTCCGGGGAGCTGTTTTTT. This chain links TRBV12-3 or TRBV12-4 with TRBJ2-2; D is ambiguous. This CDR3 spans 13 amino acids.

This clonotype was detected once. The genes are TRBV6-1 and TRBJ1-6; 7 bases match TRBD1. From germline, CDR1 is MNHNS and CDR2 SASEGT. The CDR3 runs to 15 residues. With 6 bases clipped from V and 7 bases from J, the junction kept 9 bases outside the gene matches. The CDR3 here is CASRGPGQPNSPLHF. CDR3 bases: TGTGCCAGCAGAGGACCGGGACAGCCAAATTCACCCCTCCACTTT.

The CDR3 DNA is TGTGCCAGCAGCCAAGATACTAGCGGGGGGTCAGAGACCCAGTACTTC. It codes for CASSQDTSGGSETQYF. V is TRBV4-2 and J is TRBJ2-5; 12 nucleotides align to TRBD2. Germline trimming cut 0 bases from V and 4 bases from J; bases unmatched to any gene: 3. The germline CDR1 and CDR2 sequences are LGHNA and YNFKEQ. CDR3 length: 16 amino acids.

Ten or more counts support this clonotype. The chain employs TRBV7-3 and TRBJ1-1, with 9 nucleotides matching TRBD1. This CDR3 is 18 amino acids long. The germline CDR1 and CDR2 sequences are SGHTA and FQGTGA. Trimming removed 1 base from V and 0 bases from J; junction bases left unmatched: 9. In DNA, the CDR3 is TGTGCCAGCAGCTTAAGAGGAGGGACAGGGTTCCTGAACACTGAAGCTTTCTTT. Translation gives CASSLRGGTGFLNTEAFF.

At least ten counts were recorded for this clonotype. CDR3 coding DNA: TGCAGTGCTGGGGGGAGCACAGATACGCAGTATTTT. Protein: CSAGGSTDTQYF. V gene TRBV20-1 combines with J gene TRBJ2-3; perhaps TRBD2 as D (6 bases). CDR3 length equals 12 residues. Germline assignment: CDR1 DFQATT and CDR2 SNEGSKA (reference sequence). Trimming took 5 bases from V and 0 from J, leaving 6 bases between them.

This clonotype was observed a few times. This sequence joins TRBV18 and TRBJ1-1; TRBD1 agrees at 8 bases. The germline gives CDR1 KGHSH, CDR2 LQKENI. Losses at the gene ends were 8 bases for V and 0 bases for J; bases not matched to a gene: 8. The CDR3 spans 15 residues. The CDR3 region is CASTEAGGLNTEAFF. In nucleotides, the CDR3 is TGTGCCAGCACCGAGGCAGGGGGCCTGAACACTGAAGCTTTCTTT.